A single sample gave rise to the 29 T cell receptor beta chains below, sequenced in a study of shared clonotypes between healthy human individuals. Repertoires were generated with immunoSEQ multiplex PCR, while TCRdb's copy carries only in-frame clones and drops some. The sample contains over 400,000 clones, more than 65% of which appear only once. The specimen was PBMCs. The receptors derive from a woman in her thirties or forties in good health. Some clones in this sample may be carry-over from other donors' samples.

A remark on this clone: A single base is all that separates this from a far larger clone, so a read error is likely. The sample holds other DNA sequences that translate to the same CDR3. CDR3 sequence reads: CAWSTGTLNQPQHF. Here the CDR3 DNA reads TGTGCCTGGAGTACCGGGACGCTAAATCAGCCCCAGCATTTT. V and J are TRBV30 and TRBJ1-5; perhaps TRBD1 as D (5 bases). CDR3 length: 14 amino acids. Trimming removed 2 bases at V and 4 bases at J, with 12 bases between. Germline loops: CDR1 GTSNPN, CDR2 SVGIG (reference sequence).

This chain connects TRBV28 to TRBJ2-6, with TRBD2 as a possible D gene (5 bases). CDR1 MDHEN and CDR2 SYDVKM come from the germline V gene. V dropped 6 bases and J dropped 3 bases, with 12 bases sitting between them. The CDR3 runs to 15 residues. In nucleotides, the CDR3 is TGTGCCAGCAGGCCTACTAGAGGTGGGGCCAACGTCCTGACTTTC. This sequence encodes CASRPTRGGANVLTF.

This chain connects TRBV19 to TRBJ2-7; a weak D match, TRBD2 (6 bases). This CDR3 region has 15 residues. Trimming took 4 bases from V and 4 from J, leaving 17 bases between them. Germline lookup yields CDR1 LNHDA and CDR2 SQIVND (reference sequence). The chain's CDR3 is CASSRRGLLLYEQYF. In nucleotides, the CDR3 is TGTGCCAGTAGTAGGCGGGGACTCCTGTTGTACGAGCAGTACTTC.

The V gene is TRBV9, the J gene TRBJ2-7; no definite D call. Trimming cost V 4 bases and J 0 bases, with 11 bases left between them. The CDR3 is made up of 14 amino acids. Looked up from germline, CDR1 is SGDLS and CDR2 is YYNGEE. CDR3 DNA: TGTGCCAGCAGCCTGAAACCGAGCTCCTACGAGCAGTACTTC. Its translation is CASSLKPSSYEQYF. Based on the CDR3 plus reference TRBV9 and TRBJ2-7, the full variable domain is DSGVTQTPKHLITATGQRVTLRCSPRSGDLSVYWYQQSLDQGLQFLIQYYNGEERAKGNILERFSAQQFPDLHSELNLSSLELGDSALYFCASSLKPSSYEQYFGPGTRLTVT.

The J gene is TRBJ1-1, the V gene TRBV28; D is unclear. Germline CDR1 MDHEN, CDR2 SYDVKM. CDR3 size: 12 residues. Trimming removed 0 bases at V and 1 base at J, with 0 bases between. CDR3 coding DNA: TGTGCCAGCAGTTTATGGAACACTGAAGCTTTCTTT. Protein sequence: CASSLWNTEAFF.

As for this clone: A far larger clone is just one base off, so this is likely a read error. This rearrangement joins TRBV30 to TRBJ2-2, with TRBD1 as a possible D gene (5 bases). CDR3 size: 12 residues. Trimming removed 0 bases from V and 10 bases from J, with 9 bases in between. The germline V gene has CDR1 GTSNPN and CDR2 SVGIG (reference sequence). CDR3 nucleotide sequence: TGTGCCTGGAGTGTACAGGTAACGGAGCTGTTTTTT. Translating it yields CAWSVQVTELFF.

Notes on this clone: This likely came from a read error, as a far larger clone is one base away. The gene calls are TRBV5-1 and TRBJ2-7; D unclear. There are 15 residues in the CDR3. The germline V gene has CDR1 SGHRS and CDR2 YFSETQ. The ends were cut back, 0 bases at V and 1 base at J, with 11 bases in the middle. As DNA, the CDR3 is TGCGCCAGCAGCTTGGGCTCCTCCTGGTCCTACGAGCAGTACTTC. This gives the protein CASSLGSSWSYEQYF. Combining the CDR3 with reference TRBV5-1 and TRBJ2-7 gives the whole variable domain KAGVTQTPRYLIKTRGQQVTLSCSPISGHRSVSWYQQTPGQGLQFLFEYFSETQRNKGNFPGRFSGRQFSNSRSEMNVSTLELGDSALYLCASSLGSSWSYEQYFGPGTRLTVT.

Details on this clone: This sequence is one base from a far larger clone and is likely a read error. Other DNA sequences in this specimen translate into the identical CDR3. V usage is TRBV2 and J usage is TRBJ1-3, with D perhaps TRBD1 (5 bases). Trimming took 1 base from V and 4 from J, leaving 14 bases between them. Germline V lookup: CDR1 SNHLY, CDR2 FYNNEI. This CDR3 has 16 residues. CDR3 nucleotides: TGTGCCAGCAGTGAAGGAGGGGCTAACTCCGGAAACACCATATATTTT. The encoded protein is CASSEGGANSGNTIYF.

CDR3 nucleotide sequence: TGTGCCAGCAGACCGACAGGGGGCGATGAAAAACTGTTTTTT. Protein sequence: CASRPTGGDEKLFF. This chain joins TRBV6-4 and TRBJ1-4, with 10 bases lining up with TRBD1. The CDR3 is made up of 14 amino acids. J was trimmed by 6 bases and V by 6 bases; bases with no gene match: 4. Germline-derived CDR1 and CDR2 are MRHNA and SNTAGT.

This clone occurred a few times. The chain joins TRBV28 to TRBJ1-5, with D uncertain. The germline V and J ends were trimmed by 6 bases and 1 base, with 10 bases remaining between them. The germline V gene encodes CDR1 MDHEN and CDR2 SYDVKM. The CDR3 spans 14 residues. The CDR3 loop is CASSDNLSNQPQHF. The CDR3 DNA follows: TGTGCCAGCAGCGACAATTTGAGCAATCAGCCCCAGCATTTT.

In its sample, this clone was seen once. This likely reflects a read error, since a far larger clone is one base away. This chain joins TRBV30 and TRBJ2-7; TRBD1 matches 7 bases. The CDR3 totals 14 residues. Germline values: CDR1 GTSNPN, CDR2 SVGIG (reference sequence). CDR3 sequence reads: CARSVETGHYEQYF. The CDR3 DNA follows: TGTGCCCGGAGTGTGGAGACAGGGCATTACGAGCAGTACTTC.

The V and J genes are TRBV2 and TRBJ2-4; 8 nucleotides align to TRBD2. Germline-derived CDR1 and CDR2 are SNHLY and FYNNEI. J gave up 0 bases and V 3 bases, and 16 bases lay outside the gene matches. CDR3 size: 20 residues. DNA for the CDR3: TGTGCCAGCAGTGAGCTGGCTAGCGGGTCCTACTTCCTAGCCAAAAACATTCAGTACTTC. Translating it yields CASSELASGSYFLAKNIQYF.

This clone was detected only once. A far larger clone is only one base removed, so a read error is likely. This chain links TRBV29-1 with TRBJ1-1; tentatively, D is TRBD1 (5 bases). Between the trimmed V and J ends, which lost 5 bases and 8 bases, there was a span of 18 bases. Germline V CDR1 and CDR2: SQVTM, ANQGSEA. The CDR3 runs 13 residues. The CDR3 loop reads CSVNEQVVGEAFF. The CDR3 DNA is TGCAGCGTTAACGAACAGGTAGTCGGCGAAGCTTTCTTT.

The gene calls are TRBV14 and TRBJ2-5, with TRBD1 identical over 7 bases. V lost 5 bases to trimming and J lost 4 bases; unmatched junction nucleotides: 10. The CDR3 is 15 amino acids. The V gene's germline CDR1 is SGHDN and CDR2 FVKESK. The CDR3 spells CASSLNRGWGETQYF. CDR3 bases: TGTGCCAGCAGCTTAAACAGGGGCTGGGGAGAGACCCAGTACTTC.

For this clone: A much larger clone sits a single nucleotide away, making a read error possible. The gene calls are TRBV5-1 and TRBJ2-3, with TRBD2 identical over 7 bases. This CDR3 comprises 16 residues. The germline CDR1 and CDR2 sequences are SGHRS and YFSETQ. V lost 3 bases, J lost 0 bases, and 7 bases stayed unmatched. The chain's CDR3 is CASSSSRGSSTDTQYF. The CDR3 nucleotides read TGCGCCAGCAGCTCGTCCCGCGGGAGCAGCACAGATACGCAGTATTTT.

Note on this clone: A read error is likely here: a far larger clone is one base away. The chain joins TRBV9 to TRBJ2-7; TRBD1 aligns across 9 bases. The CDR3 length is 14 residues. Trimming cost V 4 bases and J 2 bases; bases outside gene matches: 4. Germline loops: CDR1 SGDLS, CDR2 YYNGEE. In nucleotides, the CDR3 is TGTGCCAGCAGCCCCGGGACAGGGACCTACGAGCAGTACTTC. It is translated as CASSPGTGTYEQYF.

The chain carries TRBV7-2 and TRBJ2-3, with D uncertain. CDR1 and CDR2 (germline): SGHTA, FQGNSA. There are 14 residues in the CDR3. Trimming pared 6 bases from V and 0 bases from J, leaving 10 bases between. This chain's CDR3 is CASRQDGSTDTQYF. The CDR3 DNA follows: TGTGCCAGCAGACAAGACGGAAGCACAGATACGCAGTATTTT.

This clone was found many times. The chain employs TRBV27 and TRBJ2-7; D perhaps matches TRBD2 (5 bases). V shed 5 bases and J shed 3 bases, with 11 bases lying between them. The germline V gene encodes CDR1 MNHEY and CDR2 SMNVEV (reference sequence). CDR3 length: 13 amino acids. The CDR3 sequence is CASSLKEGYEQYF. The DNA for the CDR3 is TGTGCCAGCAGTCTTAAAGAGGGCTACGAGCAGTACTTC.

This clone was seen more than once but under ten times. The chain uses TRBV28 and TRBJ2-7, with 12 nucleotides matching TRBD1. V lost 1 base and J lost 6; bases outside the gene matches: 7. CDR3 size: 16 residues. Germline V gene data show CDR1 as MDHEN and CDR2 as SYDVKM. The chain's CDR3 is CASSLFRGQGAGEQYF. CDR3 sequence (DNA): TGTGCCAGCAGTTTATTTCGGGGACAGGGGGCTGGCGAGCAGTACTTC.

J is TRBJ2-1 and V is TRBV5-1; 10 nucleotides line up with TRBD2. The CDR3 runs to 17 residues. In germline, CDR1 is SGHRS, CDR2 YFSETQ. After removal of 4 bases from V and 0 bases from J, the junction contained 7 bases not matched to a gene. The CDR3 reads CASSIGLAASSYNEQFF. Written as DNA, the CDR3 is TGCGCCAGCAGCATAGGACTAGCGGCAAGCTCCTACAATGAGCAGTTCTTC.

The V gene is TRBV28, the J gene TRBJ1-3, with 9 bases aligning to TRBD1. CDR3 length: 17 amino acids. CDR1 MDHEN and CDR2 SYDVKM come from the germline V gene. V was pared by 6 bases and J by 4 bases, with 13 bases of the junction left unmatched. The CDR3 DNA is TGTGCCAGCAGGCTATATGGGCCGGGGACAGGGGGAAACACCATATATTTT. This sequence encodes CASRLYGPGTGGNTIYF.

The V and J genes are TRBV19 and TRBJ2-2; weak D call: TRBD2 (6 bases). V was clipped by 5 bases and J by 3 bases, with 10 bases between them. Per the germline V gene, CDR1 is LNHDA and CDR2 is SQIVND (reference sequence). CDR3 length: 14 amino acids. The CDR3 region is CASSSPGDTGELFF. The CDR3, as DNA: TGTGCCAGTAGTTCCCCGGGGGACACCGGGGAGCTGTTTTTT.

The rearrangement joins TRBV29-1 to TRBJ2-5; 10 bases fit TRBD2. Germline trimming cut 7 bases from V and 2 bases from J; bases unmatched to any gene: 4. Germline V gene sequence: CDR1 SQVTM, CDR2 ANQGSEA. CDR3 size: 13 residues. CDR3 region: CSGRTSGQETQYF. In DNA form, the CDR3 reads TGCAGCGGCAGGACTAGCGGACAAGAGACCCAGTACTTC.

The chain combines TRBV7-9 with TRBJ2-1; 11 bases align to TRBD2. V trimming: 5 bases; J trimming: 6 bases; junction bases outside the gene matches: 6. From germline, CDR1 is SEHNR and CDR2 FQNEAQ (reference sequence). The CDR3 contains 15 residues. The CDR3 DNA reads as TGTGCCAGCAGCCTACTAGCGGGAGTAGGCAATGAGCAGTTCTTC. Translating it yields CASSLLAGVGNEQFF.

The chain uses TRBV28 and TRBJ1-1; no clear D. Trimming stripped 4 bases from V and 5 bases from J, with 17 bases between. The CDR3 consists of 15 residues. CDR1 and CDR2 from the germline V gene are MDHEN and SYDVKM. CDR3 protein: CASSSPGDLRTEAFF. CDR3 bases: TGTGCCAGCAGTTCCCCAGGCGACCTGAGAACTGAAGCTTTCTTT.

The V and J genes are TRBV11-2 and TRBJ2-5; D may match TRBD1 or TRBD2 (5 bases each). Germline V gives CDR1 SGHAT, CDR2 FQNNGV. Deletions cut 1 base from V and 5 bases from J, with 8 bases between. CDR3 length: 13 residues. The CDR3 spells CASSLAGTETQYF. DNA of the CDR3: TGTGCCAGCAGCTTAGCTGGGACGGAGACCCAGTACTTC.

This chain links TRBV28 with TRBJ2-6; no clear D gene. Germline V gene sequence: CDR1 MDHEN, CDR2 SYDVKM. This CDR3 spans 15 amino acids. V lost 3 bases to trimming and J lost 0 bases, with 6 bases between them. The DNA for the CDR3 is TGTGCCAGCAGTTTTGTGGGCTCTGGGGCCAACGTCCTGACTTTC. It is translated as CASSFVGSGANVLTF.

The chain couples TRBV28 to TRBJ1-2; 10 bases map to TRBD1. Germline values: CDR1 MDHEN, CDR2 SYDVKM. This CDR3 has 15 residues. V dropped 8 bases and J dropped 4; count of bases not matched to a gene: 10. CDR3 nucleotides: TGTGCCAGCCTCCCTGGCGGGACAGGGGCCTATGGCTACACCTTC. Its translation is CASLPGGTGAYGYTF.

The chain has TRBV5-6 and TRBJ2-1; 13 nucleotides agree with TRBD2. This CDR3 comprises 14 residues. Trimming at V came to 3 bases and at J to 15 bases, leaving 9 bases not matched to a gene. CDR1 SGHDT and CDR2 YYEEEE come from the germline V gene. DNA for the CDR3: TGTGCCAGCAGCTCTGGACTAGCGGGAGCGGTTCCGTTCTTC. It codes for CASSSGLAGAVPFF.